Listed here are 9 T cell receptor beta chains from one sample, sequenced in a study of T cells in Graves' hyperthyroidism and ophthalmopathy. RNA transcripts were the template for amplifying TCR beta CDR3 regions. RT-PCR in the first round (using the HTBI primer set) targeted the TCR CDR3. MiXCR, run by TCRdb on the multiplex PCR reads, gives a single entry per CDR3 protein. This sample carries roughly 360,000 distinct CDR3 sequences, about 13% of them seen once, and the ten largest clones take around 21%. Sequences were obtained from blood. These receptors were obtained from a man aged 25 to 40 with Graves' hyperthyroidism that later progressed to Graves' ophthalmopathy.

This clonotype was counted only a few times. This chain connects TRBV11-3 to TRBJ1-1, with TRBD1 matching 8 bases. In germline, CDR1 is SGHNT, CDR2 YENEEA. The CDR3 covers 17 residues. With V trimmed by 4 bases and J by 0 bases, 10 bases remained unmatched. In DNA form, the CDR3 reads TGTGCCAGCAGCTCCGGACAGGGTGCCCCCTTGAACACTGAAGCTTTCTTT. Translation gives CASSSGQGAPLNTEAFF. The full variable domain, in which reference TRBV11-3 and TRBJ1-1 provide the parts outside the CDR3, is EAGVVQSPRYKIIEKKQPVAFWCNPISGHNTLYWYLQNLGQGPELLIRYENEEAVDDSQLPKDRFSAERLKGVDSTLKIQPAELGDSAVYLCASSSGQGAPLNTEAFFGQGTRLTVV.

As regards this clonotype: A read error may explain this, as a much larger clone is one base away. The chain recombines TRBV28 with TRBJ2-5; unclear D gene. Trimming removed 9 bases from V and 4 bases from J, with 18 bases in between. The CDR3 length is 14 residues. Germline loops: CDR1 MDHEN, CDR2 SYDVKM. The CDR3 coding sequence is TGTGCCAGTCAACTCCAACTAAGAAGAGAGACCCAGTACTTC. Its translation: CASQLQLRRETQYF.

This clonotype was detected many times. V gene TRBV2 combines with J gene TRBJ2-7; the D gene is possibly TRBD1 (6 bases). V was trimmed by 5 bases and J by 6 bases, leaving 11 bases between them. Germline CDR1 and CDR2: SNHLY and FYNNEI. This CDR3 is built from 12 residues. CDR3 sequence reads: CASSNRDSEQYF. CDR3 in DNA: TGTGCCAGCAGTAACAGGGATTCCGAGCAGTACTTC.

V is TRBV19 and J is TRBJ1-2; the D gene is possibly TRBD1 (5 bases). V was trimmed by 3 bases and J by 4 bases, leaving 9 bases between them. The germline CDR1 and CDR2 sequences are LNHDA and SQIVND (reference sequence). This CDR3 region has 13 residues. The CDR3 here is CASSIGTRYGYTF. DNA of the CDR3: TGTGCCAGTAGTATTGGGACCCGCTATGGCTACACCTTC. Drawing the rest from reference TRBV19 and TRBJ1-2, the complete variable domain is DGGITQSPKYLFRKEGQNVTLSCEQNLNHDAMYWYRQDPGQGLRLIYYSQIVNDFQKGDIAEGYSVSREKKESFPLTVTSAQKNPTAFYLCASSIGTRYGYTFGSGTRLTVV.

J is TRBJ1-3 and V is TRBV29-1, with TRBD1 matching over 7 bases. After removal of 3 bases from V and 3 bases from J, the junction contained 5 bases not matched to a gene. This CDR3 has 14 residues. CDR1 is SQVTM and CDR2 is ANQGSEA in the germline V gene. The CDR3 DNA is TGCAGCGTTGACAGGGGGGCCGGTGGAAACACCATATATTTT. It specifies CSVDRGAGGNTIYF.

Ten or more counts support this clonotype. V usage is TRBV20-1 and J usage is TRBJ1-1, with D unclear. From germline, CDR1 is DFQATT and CDR2 SNEGSKA (reference sequence). V lost 1 base and J 0 bases, leaving 6 bases between the germline ends. The CDR3 runs 13 residues. The CDR3 DNA reads TGCAGTGCTAGAGCGGATATGAACACTGAAGCTTTCTTT. The encoded protein is CSARADMNTEAFF.

J is TRBJ1-2 and V is TRBV5-1; D is perhaps TRBD1 (5 bases). Germline V gene data show CDR1 as SGHRS and CDR2 as YFSETQ. Trimming removed 4 bases at V and 4 bases at J, with 23 bases between. The CDR3 spans 17 residues. CDR3 protein: CASSGAVLGFRGYGYTF. The CDR3 DNA reads as TGCGCCAGCAGCGGGGCAGTTCTGGGCTTCCGGGGCTATGGCTACACCTTC. Full variable domain (rest looked up from reference TRBV5-1 and TRBJ1-2): KAGVTQTPRYLIKTRGQQVTLSCSPISGHRSVSWYQQTPGQGLQFLFEYFSETQRNKGNFPGRFSGRQFSNSRSEMNVSTLELGDSALYLCASSGAVLGFRGYGYTFGSGTRLTVV.

In its sample, this clonotype was seen many times. The gene calls are TRBV11-2 and TRBJ1-1; D not certain. Germline-derived CDR1 and CDR2 are SGHAT and FQNNGV. The length of the CDR3 is 14 residues. Trimming cost V 5 bases and J 1 base, with 11 bases left between them. The CDR3 reads CASSLLQTNTEAFF. DNA for the CDR3: TGTGCCAGCAGCCTCCTTCAGACGAACACTGAAGCTTTCTTT.

There are many counts of this clonotype. The CDR3 loop reads CSAKQGALGYGYTF. CDR3 sequence (DNA): TGCAGTGCGAAACAGGGGGCGCTGGGCTATGGCTACACCTTC. This chain uses TRBV20-1 with TRBJ1-2, with 9 bases lining up with TRBD1. The germline gives CDR1 DFQATT, CDR2 SNEGSKA (reference sequence). This CDR3 contains 14 residues. The V and J ends lost 6 bases and 4 bases, in that order; junction bases with no gene match: 9.